This TCR beta chain was recovered during a study of blood T cell repertoires in COVID-19. Study details: Acute and convalescent COVID-19 specimens originated in the United States, Italy and Spain. Sources were T cells, B-cell-depleted T cells, or PBMCs; the material itself was cDNA or gDNA.

V shed 7 bases, J shed 2 bases, and the junction held 11 bases outside the gene matches. The CDR3 loop spans 16 amino acids. Per the germline V gene, CDR1 is SGHDT and CDR2 is YYEEEE. Original handling: For nucleated cells, counts were estimated from reference gene primer amplification. Assay used: immunoSEQ multiplex PCR; TCRdb lists only in-frame clones, some missing. V, J and clone size are those of that table, while D and trimming were read from the DNA. Seen here are roughly 100,000 clones, over 85% observed once, and the top ten hold roughly 1.9%. The sequence was obtained from a woman aged 50 to 60 with COVID-19, enrolled during active disease. Sequencing was carried out using peripheral blood. The chain carries TRBV5-6 and TRBJ2-3, with 9 nucleotides matching TRBD1. The CDR3 nucleotides read TGTGCCAGCTGCCTACGACAGGGGGTAATCACAGATACGCAGTATTTT. It specifies CASCLRQGVITDTQYF.